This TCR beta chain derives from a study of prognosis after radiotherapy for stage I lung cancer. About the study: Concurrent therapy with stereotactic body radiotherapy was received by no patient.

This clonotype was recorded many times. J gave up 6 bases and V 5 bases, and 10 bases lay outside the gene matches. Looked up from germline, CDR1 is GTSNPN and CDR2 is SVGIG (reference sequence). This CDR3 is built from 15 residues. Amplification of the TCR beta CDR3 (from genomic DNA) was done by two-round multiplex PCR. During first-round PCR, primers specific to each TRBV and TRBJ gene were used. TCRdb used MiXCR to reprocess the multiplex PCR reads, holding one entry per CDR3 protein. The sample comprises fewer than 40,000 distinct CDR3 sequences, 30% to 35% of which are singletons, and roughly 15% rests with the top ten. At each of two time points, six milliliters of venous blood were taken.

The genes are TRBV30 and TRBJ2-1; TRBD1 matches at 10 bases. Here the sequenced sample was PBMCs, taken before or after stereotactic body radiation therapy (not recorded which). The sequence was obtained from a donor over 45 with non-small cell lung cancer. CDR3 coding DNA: TGTGCCTGGGGAACGGGACAGGGGAGGACCAATGAGCAGTTCTTC. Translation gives CAWGTGQGRTNEQFF.